The present TCR beta chain was sequenced within a study of shared clonotypes between healthy human individuals. Naive CD8 cells, CD45RO-negative and positively selected for CCR7, excluded terminally differentiated effector memory CD45RA+ cells. Method: immunoSEQ multiplex PCR; TCRdb's copy keeps in-frame clones and lacks some. The sample contains a few million clones, just under 95% of which appear only once. The length of the CDR3 is 17 residues. The V end was cut by 2 bases, the J end by 5 bases, with 22 bases between. Germline CDR1 is MGHRA and CDR2 is YSYEKL. This clone was seen a single time. The sequencing input was naive CD8+ T cells from PBMCs. This TCR came from a man aged 18 to 35 in good health. Some clones in this sample may be carry-over from other donors' samples. This sequence joins TRBV4-1 and TRBJ2-7, with D perhaps matching TRBD2 (6 bases). CDR3 in amino acids: CASSQSLPSVPYHEQYF. Written as DNA, the CDR3 is TGCGCCAGCAGCCAATCCCTCCCTAGCGTACCCTACCACGAGCAGTACTTC.